One and the same sample provided the 30 T cell receptor beta chains below, sequenced in a study of blood T cell repertoires in COVID-19. Repertoires were generated with immunoSEQ multiplex PCR, while TCRdb's copy carries only in-frame clones and drops some. The sample has 140,000 or so clones; 87% are singletons. The sequenced sample consisted of peripheral blood. The receptors originated from a man between 45 and 60 years old who had recovered from COVID-19.

This sequence joins TRBV9 and TRBJ1-2, with D maybe TRBD1 (6 bases). Germline lookup yields CDR1 SGDLS and CDR2 YYNGEE. The CDR3 sequence is 17 residues long. Trimming left V 0 bases short and J 4 bases short, with 19 bases between. CDR3 sequence: CASSVAGTPQGVYGYTF. CDR3 DNA sequence: TGTGCCAGCAGCGTAGCGGGGACACCTCAAGGGGTCTATGGCTACACCTTC. Using reference TRBV9 and TRBJ1-2 for the parts outside the CDR3, the full variable domain is DSGVTQTPKHLITATGQRVTLRCSPRSGDLSVYWYQQSLDQGLQFLIQYYNGEERAKGNILERFSAQQFPDLHSELNLSSLELGDSALYFCASSVAGTPQGVYGYTFGSGTRLTVV.

The chain combines TRBV6-4 with TRBJ1-6; 7 bases are a match to TRBD1. V trimming: 10 bases; J trimming: 9 bases; junction bases outside the gene matches: 9. Germline CDR1 reads MRHNA; CDR2 reads SNTAGT. The CDR3 consists of 13 residues. The CDR3 sequence: CATRQGAGSPLHF. The CDR3 DNA reads as TGTGCCACAAGACAGGGTGCGGGTTCACCCCTCCACTTT.

The CDR3 region is CASSPWTSSTDTQYF. CDR3 sequence (DNA): TGTGCCAGCTCACCATGGACTTCTAGCACAGATACGCAGTATTTT. J is TRBJ2-3 and V is TRBV18, with D possibly TRBD2 on 5 matching bases. CDR3 length: 15 residues. V was clipped by 2 bases and J by 0 bases, with 9 bases between them. The V gene's germline CDR1 is KGHSH and CDR2 LQKENI. Combining the CDR3 with reference TRBV18 and TRBJ2-3 gives the whole variable domain NAGVMQNPRHLVRRRGQEARLRCSPMKGHSHVYWYRQLPEEGLKFMVYLQKENIIDESGMPKERFSAEFPKEGPSILRIQQVVRGDSAAYFCASSPWTSSTDTQYFGPGTRLTVL.

This clone appeared a single time. The genes are TRBV19 and TRBJ2-1, with 12 bases that match TRBD2. V was clipped by 4 bases and J by 5 bases; unmatched bases: 9. CDR1 is LNHDA and CDR2 is SQIVND in the germline V gene (reference sequence). CDR3 length: 17 amino acids. CDR3: CASSKYGLAGSHNEQFF. As DNA, the CDR3 is TGTGCCAGTAGTAAATACGGACTAGCGGGGTCCCACAATGAGCAGTTCTTC.

The V gene is TRBV10-3, the J gene TRBJ1-2; a possible D gene is TRBD1 (6 bases). V was cut by 2 bases and J by 0 bases, with 7 bases left in between. Germline V CDR1 and CDR2: ENHRY, SYGVKD. The CDR3 totals 14 residues. Here the CDR3 reads CAISEDRTNYGYTF. CDR3 coding DNA: TGTGCCATCAGTGAGGACAGGACTAACTATGGCTACACCTTC.

The chain employs TRBV7-6 and TRBJ1-5; 10 bases are a match to TRBD1. Germline loops: CDR1 SGHVS, CDR2 FNYEAQ. The length of the CDR3 is 16 residues. Trimming at V came to 1 base and at J to 1 base, leaving 1 base not matched to a gene. In nucleotides, the CDR3 is TGTGCCAGCAGCTTAGGACAGGGGGCCAGCAATCAGCCCCAGCATTTT. Translated: CASSLGQGASNQPQHF. Based on the CDR3 plus reference TRBV7-6 and TRBJ1-5, the full variable domain is GAGVSQSPRYKVTKRGQDVALRCDPISGHVSLYWYRQALGQGPEFLTYFNYEAQQDKSGLPNDRFSAERPEGSISTLTIQRTEQRDSAMYRCASSLGQGASNQPQHFGDGTRLSIL.

V is TRBV30 and J is TRBJ1-2, with D perhaps matching TRBD1 (6 bases). The germline V gene encodes CDR1 GTSNPN and CDR2 SVGIG (reference sequence). Trimming cost V 3 bases and J 3 bases, with 11 bases left between them. The CDR3 contains 13 residues. This chain's CDR3 is CAWRFAGDYGYTF. The DNA for the CDR3 is TGTGCCTGGAGGTTTGCAGGGGACTATGGCTACACCTTC.

The chain couples TRBV5-1 to TRBJ2-7, with a tentative D call TRBD2 (8 bases). CDR1 is SGHRS and CDR2 is YFSETQ in the germline V gene. The CDR3 is 17 residues long. V was cut by 0 bases and J by 4 bases, with 20 bases left in between. The CDR3 reads CASSLGLAGQRTYEQYF. CDR3 nucleotides: TGCGCCAGCAGCTTGGGCTTAGCGGGACAGCGGACGTACGAGCAGTACTTC. Using reference TRBV5-1 and TRBJ2-7 for the parts outside the CDR3, the full variable domain is KAGVTQTPRYLIKTRGQQVTLSCSPISGHRSVSWYQQTPGQGLQFLFEYFSETQRNKGNFPGRFSGRQFSNSRSEMNVSTLELGDSALYLCASSLGLAGQRTYEQYFGPGTRLTVT.

The V call is TRBV7-9, the J call TRBJ2-3, with 8 bases matching TRBD1. Germline values: CDR1 SEHNR, CDR2 FQNEAQ (reference sequence). This CDR3 contains 14 residues. The trim removed 7 bases at V and 2 bases at J, leaving 5 bases unmatched. The CDR3 nucleotides read TGTGCCAGCACCGGACAGGGATCCACAGATACGCAGTATTTT. Translating gives CASTGQGSTDTQYF.

The chain links TRBV2 to TRBJ1-4; 7 nucleotides match TRBD1. The CDR3 loop spans 14 amino acids. Per germline, CDR1 SNHLY and CDR2 FYNNEI. J was trimmed by 7 bases and V by 6 bases; bases with no gene match: 8. As DNA, the CDR3 is TGTGCCAGCAGGTCCCAGGGGGGTGGTGAAAAACTGTTTTTT. Encoded protein: CASRSQGGGEKLFF.

This chain connects TRBV9 to TRBJ1-1; D is possibly TRBD1 (5 bases). Trimming shortened V by 0 bases and J by 5 bases, and 8 bases separated the two germline ends. The V gene's germline CDR1 is SGDLS and CDR2 YYNGEE. This CDR3 has 13 residues. The CDR3 here is CASSVEGETEAFF. As DNA, the CDR3 is TGTGCCAGCAGCGTAGAAGGGGAAACTGAAGCTTTCTTT. The entire variable domain, with the rest obtained from reference TRBV9 and TRBJ1-1, is as follows: DSGVTQTPKHLITATGQRVTLRCSPRSGDLSVYWYQQSLDQGLQFLIQYYNGEERAKGNILERFSAQQFPDLHSELNLSSLELGDSALYFCASSVEGETEAFFGQGTRLTVV.

J is TRBJ1-5 and V is TRBV4-1; D gene unclear. Trimming took 0 bases from V and 4 from J, leaving 16 bases between them. Germline CDR1 is MGHRA and CDR2 is YSYEKL. The CDR3 contains 17 residues. The DNA for the CDR3 is TGCGCCAGCAGCCAAGATTCACCCGCTTTTCGGAATCAGCCCCAGCATTTT. Its protein is CASSQDSPAFRNQPQHF.

The genes are TRBV5-4 and TRBJ2-5; 10 nucleotides line up with TRBD2. The CDR3 loop spans 15 amino acids. CDR1 and CDR2 from the germline V gene are SGHNT and YYREEE (reference sequence). Trimming took 4 bases from V and 4 from J; bases not matched to a gene: 7. DNA of the CDR3: TGTGCCAGCAGCCCGAGCGGGGGGGCCGCAGAGACCCAGTACTTC. Translated: CASSPSGGAAETQYF.

CDR3 protein: CASSLAIGHVGYTF. The CDR3 nucleotides are TGTGCCAGCAGCTTAGCCATCGGTCACGTCGGCTACACCTTC. The chain combines TRBV7-9 with TRBJ1-2; the D is unclear. Trimming stripped 0 bases from V and 8 bases from J, with 13 bases between. The CDR3 contains 14 residues. CDR1 and CDR2 from the germline V gene are SEHNR and FQNEAQ (reference sequence). The variable domain in full, with the rest retrieved from reference TRBV7-9 and TRBJ1-2, is DTGVSQNPRHKITKRGQNVTFRCDPISEHNRLYWYRQTLGQGPEFLTYFQNEAQLEKSRLLSDRFSAERPKGSFSTLEIQRTEQGDSAMYLCASSLAIGHVGYTFGSGTRLTVV.

CDR3 loop: CASSRQGFKDEQYF. The CDR3, as DNA: TGTGCCAGCAGCCGACAGGGATTTAAGGACGAGCAGTACTTC. V usage is TRBV3-1 (or the pseudogene TRBV3-2) and J usage is TRBJ2-7; 7 bases fit TRBD1. V was clipped by 4 bases and J by 5 bases; unmatched bases: 8. The germline gives CDR1 LGHDT, CDR2 YNNKEL (reference sequence). The CDR3 loop spans 14 amino acids.

The chain uses TRBV5-6 and TRBJ1-1; no definite D call. The V gene's germline CDR1 is SGHDT and CDR2 YYEEEE. V was pared by 1 base and J by 1 base, with 11 bases between. The length of the CDR3 is 15 residues. The DNA for the CDR3 is TGTGCCAGCAGCTTGCTTCGGTCAGGGAACACTGAAGCTTTCTTT. This translates into CASSLLRSGNTEAFF.

This sequence joins TRBV19 and TRBJ1-2; 7 positions agree with TRBD1. Germline CDR1 LNHDA, CDR2 SQIVND (reference sequence). J gave up 3 bases and V 7 bases, and 8 bases lay outside the gene matches. The CDR3 contains 14 residues. In nucleotides, the CDR3 is TGTGCCAGTATCCCCCGACAGGGCTACTATGGCTACACCTTC. Encoded protein: CASIPRQGYYGYTF.

The V gene is TRBV6-4, the J gene TRBJ1-5, with no clear D. Germline V gene data show CDR1 as MRHNA and CDR2 as SNTAGT. CDR3 length: 16 residues. With 2 bases removed from V and 0 bases from J, the gap between germline ends came to 11 bases. CDR3 protein: CASSDPLRDSNQPQHF. The CDR3 DNA follows: TGTGCCAGCAGTGACCCCCTACGGGATAGCAATCAGCCCCAGCATTTT.

The rearrangement links TRBV5-3 to TRBJ2-1; 9 nucleotides align to TRBD1. TRBV5-3 is an ORF, and what it does is uncertain. The CDR3 has 16 amino acids. Trimming at V came to 3 bases and at J to 4 bases, leaving 8 bases not matched to a gene. The chain's CDR3 is CARSSSDRGCYNEQFF. The CDR3 DNA sequence: TGTGCCAGAAGCTCATCCGACAGGGGGTGTTACAATGAGCAGTTCTTC.

The rearrangement links TRBV3-1 (or the pseudogene TRBV3-2) to TRBJ2-7; 9 bases agree with TRBD2. This CDR3 is built from 15 residues. Germline CDR1 reads LGHDT; CDR2 reads YNNKEL (reference sequence). After removal of 2 bases from V and 8 bases from J, the junction contained 10 bases not matched to a gene. The CDR3 DNA follows: TGTGCCAGCAGCCAACTAGCGGGGAGTGTCGGGAAGCAGTACTTC. Residues: CASSQLAGSVGKQYF.

The rearrangement joins TRBV2 to TRBJ1-3; TRBD1 matches at 7 bases. V shed 4 bases, J shed 0 bases, and the junction held 3 bases outside the gene matches. The germline V gene has CDR1 SNHLY and CDR2 FYNNEI. The CDR3 extends over 15 amino acids. CDR3 amino acids: CASSVRDSSGNTIYF. The CDR3 region has the DNA TGTGCCAGCAGTGTCCGGGACAGCTCTGGAAACACCATATATTTT.

In this sample, this clone turned up a few times. This chain joins TRBV7-8 and TRBJ1-2; possible D gene TRBD1, 6 bases. Trimming shortened V by 4 bases and J by 7 bases, and 22 bases separated the two germline ends. CDR3 length equals 16 residues. From germline, CDR1 is SGHVS and CDR2 FQNEAQ. This CDR3 reads CASSSSWMAGAVGYTF. The DNA of the CDR3 is TGTGCCAGCAGCTCCTCCTGGATGGCAGGGGCAGTTGGCTACACCTTC.

This rearrangement joins TRBV5-4 to TRBJ1-6; D not certain. Germline-derived CDR1 and CDR2 are SGHNT and YYREEE (reference sequence). The V end lost 3 bases, the J end lost 0 bases, and 16 bases lay between the germline ends. The length of the CDR3 is 18 residues. Written as DNA, the CDR3 is TGTGCCAGCAGCTATCGGACGGGGAGTAGCTCCTATAATTCACCCCTCCACTTT. Protein product: CASSYRTGSSSYNSPLHF.

As regards this clone: At one of its ends the junction is not consistent with the germline gene, which may arise from a read error. J is TRBJ1-6 and V is TRBV4-1; D gene uncertain. Germline CDR1 and CDR2: MGHRA and YSYEKL. The CDR3 has 18 amino acids. This CDR3 is CASNQGGYDSARNSPLHF. CDR3 bases: TGCGCCAGCAACCAAGGAGGTTACGATTCGGCCAGAAATTCACCCCTCCACTTT.

The V gene is TRBV3-1 (or the pseudogene TRBV3-2), the J gene TRBJ1-5, with unresolved D. This CDR3 comprises 15 residues. Per germline, CDR1 LGHDT and CDR2 YNNKEL (reference sequence). Trimming cost V 0 bases and J 7 bases, with 13 bases left between them. The chain's CDR3 is CASSQDTGSEQPQHF. In DNA form, the CDR3 reads TGTGCCAGCAGCCAAGATACGGGGAGTGAACAGCCCCAGCATTTT.

The genes are TRBV30 and TRBJ2-7; 7 nucleotides line up with TRBD2. The CDR3 spans 12 residues. CDR1 is GTSNPN and CDR2 is SVGIG in the germline V gene (reference sequence). V was clipped by 3 bases and J by 4 bases; unmatched bases: 3. The DNA of the CDR3 is TGTGCCTGGAGCGCCGGGGGGTACGAGCAGTACTTC. Encoded protein: CAWSAGGYEQYF.

The V gene is TRBV6-4, the J gene TRBJ2-7; D unresolved. V was cut by 2 bases and J by 0 bases, with 14 bases left in between. The germline V gene encodes CDR1 MRHNA and CDR2 SNTAGT. The CDR3 consists of 16 residues. The chain's CDR3 is CASSDPVQVSSYEQYF. DNA for the CDR3: TGTGCCAGCAGTGACCCCGTGCAGGTGAGCTCCTACGAGCAGTACTTC.

This chain links TRBV6-5 with TRBJ2-7; 8 bases map to TRBD1. Germline V lookup: CDR1 MNHEY, CDR2 SVGAGI. The junction had 6 bases not matched to a gene; V was cut back by 8 bases and J by 3 bases. The CDR3 spans 13 residues. The CDR3 nucleotides read TGTGCCAGCCGGGACAGGACCGGCTACGAGCAGTACTTC. Amino acids: CASRDRTGYEQYF.

The J gene is TRBJ1-4, the V gene TRBV5-8; D is undetermined. V lost 2 bases to trimming and J lost 0 bases, with 5 bases between them. The CDR3 consists of 14 residues. Germline CDR1 and CDR2: SGHTS and YDEGEE. This CDR3 is CASSLYATNEKLFF. For the CDR3, the DNA is TGTGCCAGCAGCTTATATGCAACTAATGAAAAACTGTTTTTT.

The CDR3 bases are TGTGCCAGCAGCCAAGTGAGCCCGAATGAGCAGTTCTTC. This translates into CASSQVSPNEQFF. This chain joins TRBV14 and TRBJ2-1; D remains ambiguous. The germline V and J ends were trimmed by 1 base and 7 bases, with 8 bases remaining between them. The CDR3 contains 13 residues. The V gene's germline CDR1 is SGHDN and CDR2 FVKESK.